Listed below are T cell receptor beta chains from one sample, sequenced in a study of shared clonotypes between healthy human individuals. Here immunoSEQ multiplex PCR was the method, and the copy in TCRdb shows in-frame clones only, minus some. Among approximately 1.1 million clones, approximately 78% were seen once, and the ten largest hold about 0.52%. Input material: memory CD4+ T cells from PBMCs. The receptors here all came from a man between 18 and 29 years old in good health. Some clones in this sample may be carry-over from other donors' samples. Both conserved end residues are part of each CDR3.

TRBV4-3	14	TRBJ1-3	CASSQKAIGNTIYF
TRBV19	15	TRBJ1-5	CASSIVAREGQPQHF
TRBV6-6	13	TRBJ2-3	CASSYSSADTQYF
TRBV9	16	TRBJ1-3	CASSALGHNSGNTIYF
TRBV29-1	14	TRBJ2-1	CSVPPGRSYNEQFF
TRBV14	17	TRBJ1-2	CASNLGPAKNAGYGYTF
TRBV18	15	TRBJ1-5	CASSPGQGGNQPQHF
TRBV11-2	13	TRBJ1-2	CASSFGGNDGYTF
TRBV23-1	17	TRBJ2-6	CASSQPQGAPGANVLTF
TRBV3-2	9	TRBJ1-4	CASRGQMFF
TRBV11-2	18	TRBJ2-1	CASSHPLSGVSSYNEQFF
TRBV7-2	15	TRBJ2-1	CASSLDRGLHNEQFF
TRBV5-4	17	TRBJ2-3	CASSLRLAGESTDTQYF
TRBV5-1	15	TRBJ1-2	CASSAEQAGNYGYTF
TRBV27	14	TRBJ2-7	CASSLGRASYEQYF
TRBV30	12	TRBJ1-2	CAWTSGPGGYTF
TRBV6-5	14	TRBJ1-1	CASRVGQGAPEAFF
TRBV5-6	15	TRBJ1-2	CASSSAFRTGYGYTF
TRBV7-8	15	TRBJ1-4	CASSLGGRFNEKLFF
TRBV4-2	16	TRBJ1-3	CASSQDGTASGNTIYF